This T cell receptor beta chain emerged from a study of blood T cell repertoires in COVID-19. For the study at large: Whether acute or convalescent, the COVID-19 samples came from the United States, Italy and Spain.

The study recruited people aged about 18 to 90 years across 20 to 30 US areas. Participants had their cohort set by participant-reported clinical history. Original handling: Researchers report that nucleated cell counts were estimated from reference gene primer amplification. This table comes from immunoSEQ multiplex PCR, and its TCRdb copy is limited to in-frame clones, with some not included. D and trimming were read from the DNA, whereas the V and J calls and clone size are those reported in that table. The table lists over 200,000 clones, approximately 86% of them singletons. Losses at the gene ends were 2 bases for V and 6 bases for J; bases not matched to a gene: 11. CDR1 is LGHDT and CDR2 is YNNKEL in the germline V gene (reference sequence). There are 16 residues in the CDR3.

The V gene is TRBV3-1 (or the pseudogene TRBV3-2), the J gene TRBJ2-5; 8 bases match TRBD2. The TCR originated in a woman in her thirties who had been exposed to COVID-19. The sequenced sample consisted of PBMCs or T cells enriched from blood (not recorded which). The CDR3 is CASSQHIAGWRKTQYF. The CDR3 DNA follows: TGTGCCAGCAGCCAACATATAGCGGGGTGGAGAAAGACCCAGTACTTC.